This entry is about one T cell receptor beta chain. The data derive from a study of blood T cell repertoires in COVID-19. In the study overall: Samples taken during acute and convalescent COVID-19 were collected in the United States, Italy and Spain. Sources were T cells, B-cell-depleted T cells, or PBMCs; the material itself was cDNA or gDNA.

Looked up from germline, CDR1 is PRHDT and CDR2 is FYEKMQ (reference sequence). Trimming took 5 bases from V and 2 from J, leaving 16 bases between them. The CDR3 has 16 residues. Sequenced by immunoSEQ multiplex PCR; TCRdb stores in-frame clones only, minus some. The sample contains around 130,000 clones, almost 85% of which appear only once. The sequence was obtained from a man aged 45 to 65 with acute or convalescent COVID-19. The chain carries TRBV13 and TRBJ1-3, with D perhaps matching TRBD1 (5 bases). The sample taken for sequencing was peripheral blood. CDR3 sequence reads: CASSIRTRATGNTIYF. CDR3 coding DNA: TGTGCCAGCAGCATACGGACAAGGGCGACTGGAAACACCATATATTTT.